This T cell receptor (beta chain) was identified in a study of T cells in Graves' hyperthyroidism and ophthalmopathy. Study results and limitations: Most clonotypes expanded in thyroid above 0.001 were likewise present in blood.

Absent ophthalmopathy progression within 18 months defined stable Graves' hyperthyroidism. Each patient was aged 18 to 65 and had newly diagnosed hyperthyroidism of under 2 months' duration. This clonotype has at least ten counts. Its antigen is still unknown. The CDR3 regions of TCR beta were amplified from RNA transcripts. First-round RT-PCR with HTBI primers amplified the TCR CDR3 region. TCRdb reprocessed the multiplex PCR reads via MiXCR and lists one record per CDR3 protein. The table includes a few hundred thousand distinct CDR3 sequences, approximately 14% detected once. V shed 2 bases and J shed 1 base, with 9 bases lying between them. The CDR3 contains 15 residues. CDR1 is SGHAT, CDR2 FQNNGV, per germline.

The V and J genes are TRBV11-2 and TRBJ1-5; a weak D match, TRBD1 (5 bases). Sequencing was carried out using blood. This sequence originates from a woman aged 25 to 45 with Graves' hyperthyroidism. CDR3 in DNA: TGTGCCAGCAGCTTATCTGGGGCCAGCAATCAGCCCCAGCATTTT. This sequence encodes CASSLSGASNQPQHF.